This T cell receptor (beta chain) was captured by sequencing in a study of T cells after yellow fever vaccination. The study made its TCR cDNA through 5'RACE template switching. That step introduced a universal primer site along with UMIs. TCRdb reanalysed the 5' RACE reads using MiXCR and keeps one entry per CDR3 protein. This table has fewer than 350,000 distinct CDR3 sequences, about 9.5% appearing once. About this clonotype: Its cognate antigen is unknown.

Study-wide results and limits: Among primary-vaccination clones, most reappeared after the booster, at 96% for CD4 and about 90% for CD8.

The V gene's germline CDR1 is LNHNV and CDR2 YYDKDF (reference sequence). The germline V and J ends were trimmed by 3 bases and 5 bases, with 15 bases remaining between them. This CDR3 is built from 15 residues. The chain links TRBV15 to TRBJ2-3; D unresolved. The clonotype comes from a man aged 18 to 29 who received the YFV17D yellow fever vaccine. The input for sequencing was PBMCs, taken on the day of the first yellow fever vaccination. The CDR3 sequence is CATSRDPRKEDTQYF. For the CDR3, the DNA is TGTGCCACCAGCAGGGACCCTCGAAAGGAAGATACGCAGTATTTT.